Following are 19 T cell receptor beta chains from one sample sequenced in a study of radiation and T cells in renal cell carcinoma. Stated time point: blood 4 weeks post-SBRT, at nephrectomy. Treatment: 15 Gy SBRT to primary tumor, nephrectomy 4 weeks later. The table came from immunoSEQ multiplex PCR; TCRdb's copy has only in-frame clones and leaves some out. The sample has 150,000 to 200,000 clones, 88% seen once; the top ten hold around 11%. This material consisted of blood, taken from a patient whose treatment included radiotherapy and nephrectomy. These receptors were taken from a woman in her forties or fifties with renal cell carcinoma.

The rearrangement uses TRBV19 and TRBJ1-2, with no clear D. Germline V gene data show CDR1 as LNHDA and CDR2 as SQIVND (reference sequence). The CDR3 has 14 amino acids. Trimming took off 7 bases at V and 1 base at J, with 13 bases between the two ends. The CDR3 region has the DNA TGTGCCAGTAACAAAACGCCCCTTAACTATGGCTACACCTTC. It translates to CASNKTPLNYGYTF.

This rearrangement joins TRBV6-1 to TRBJ2-1; 9 bases align to TRBD2. V lost 7 bases to trimming and J lost 10 bases; unmatched junction nucleotides: 14. The germline gives CDR1 MNHNS, CDR2 SASEGT. The CDR3 covers 15 residues. The CDR3 region is CASTFSSGGPGEQFF. CDR3 bases: TGTGCCAGCACCTTTTCCAGCGGGGGGCCGGGAGAGCAGTTCTTC.

The chain uses TRBV18 and TRBJ2-7, with a weak D call TRBD1 (6 bases). This CDR3 contains 14 residues. The germline gives CDR1 KGHSH, CDR2 LQKENI. V was trimmed by 6 bases and J by 2 bases, leaving 14 bases between them. CDR3 sequence: CASSHRDLTYEQYF. CDR3 nucleotide sequence: TGTGCCAGCTCCCACAGGGATCTCACCTACGAGCAGTACTTC.

CDR3 DNA sequence: TGTGCCAGCAGTTACACAGACTGGGATGGCTACACCTTC. It translates to CASSYTDWDGYTF. The V gene is TRBV6-6, the J gene TRBJ1-2; D ambiguous. Between the trimmed V and J ends, which lost 2 bases and 6 bases, there was a span of 10 bases. Germline V CDR1 and CDR2: MNHNY, SVGAGI (reference sequence). The CDR3 consists of 13 residues.

This clone was seen only once. The V call is TRBV7-6, the J call TRBJ2-3, with TRBD2 matching over 7 bases. The trim removed 2 bases at V and 1 base at J, leaving 3 bases unmatched. This CDR3 is 15 amino acids long. The V gene's germline CDR1 is SGHVS and CDR2 FNYEAQ. The CDR3 region has the DNA TGTGCCAGCAGCTTACGGGGGGACCGCACAGATACGCAGTATTTT. Translated, it gives CASSLRGDRTDTQYF.

The V call is TRBV5-4, the J call TRBJ1-3; no definite D call. Germline V gene data show CDR1 as SGHNT and CDR2 as YYREEE (reference sequence). V was cut by 1 base and J by 6 bases, with 11 bases left in between. The CDR3 runs to 14 residues. The CDR3 DNA reads TGTGCCAGCAGCTTGATTGGCGGAACAAACACCATATATTTT. This translates into CASSLIGGTNTIYF.

V is TRBV28 and J is TRBJ1-1; possibly TRBD1 for D (5 bases). CDR1 is MDHEN, CDR2 SYDVKM, per germline. V was clipped by 6 bases and J by 10 bases, with 33 bases between them. The CDR3 runs to 18 residues. The CDR3 region has the DNA TGTGCCAGCAGACGAAGTACCCCATATGTGGGGCGCGTGTCGGGAGCTTTCTTT. Amino acids: CASRRSTPYVGRVSGAFF.

The chain links TRBV7-9 to TRBJ2-2, with D perhaps matching TRBD1 (6 bases). V dropped 1 base and J dropped 5 bases, with 11 bases sitting between them. The germline gives CDR1 SEHNR, CDR2 FQNEAQ (reference sequence). The CDR3 totals 15 residues. The CDR3: CASSLVGHRTGELFF. CDR3 in DNA: TGTGCCAGCAGCTTAGTGGGACATAGAACCGGGGAGCTGTTTTTT.

V gene TRBV6-6 combines with J gene TRBJ2-7; 8 bases fit TRBD2. With 0 bases clipped from V and 6 bases from J, the junction kept 7 bases outside the gene matches. The CDR3 contains 15 residues. The germline V gene has CDR1 MNHNY and CDR2 SVGAGI (reference sequence). This CDR3 is CASSYSGLDHSEQYF. CDR3 nucleotides: TGTGCCAGCAGTTACTCGGGACTAGATCATTCCGAGCAGTACTTC.

The rearrangement joins TRBV7-9 to TRBJ1-4, with 7 bases lining up with TRBD1. Germline loops: CDR1 SEHNR, CDR2 FQNEAQ (reference sequence). This CDR3 comprises 15 residues. V lost 5 bases and J lost 7; bases outside the gene matches: 10. The CDR3 DNA reads TGTGCCAGCAGCCGGGGCGGGGGACAGAGTGAAAAACTGTTTTTT. Translated, it gives CASSRGGGQSEKLFF.

This sequence joins TRBV9 and TRBJ2-7; 8 bases match TRBD2. From germline, CDR1 is SGDLS and CDR2 YYNGEE. Unmatched junction bases numbered 10, after V lost 3 bases and J lost 2 bases. CDR3 length: 16 amino acids. The CDR3: CASSEASGFPPYEQYF. The CDR3 DNA sequence: TGTGCCAGCAGCGAAGCTAGCGGGTTCCCACCCTACGAGCAGTACTTC. The full variable domain, in which reference TRBV9 and TRBJ2-7 provide the parts outside the CDR3, is DSGVTQTPKHLITATGQRVTLRCSPRSGDLSVYWYQQSLDQGLQFLIQYYNGEERAKGNILERFSAQQFPDLHSELNLSSLELGDSALYFCASSEASGFPPYEQYFGPGTRLTVT.

The V gene is TRBV5-1, the J gene TRBJ2-7; D is unresolved. The germline V gene encodes CDR1 SGHRS and CDR2 YFSETQ. Trimming pared 0 bases from V and 0 bases from J, leaving 7 bases between. The CDR3 loop spans 14 amino acids. CDR3 sequence: CASSLGWDSYEQYF. DNA of the CDR3: TGCGCCAGCAGCTTGGGATGGGACTCCTACGAGCAGTACTTC.

The chain has TRBV20-1 and TRBJ1-1; D not resolved. From germline, CDR1 is DFQATT and CDR2 SNEGSKA (reference sequence). CDR3 length: 11 amino acids. V dropped 6 bases and J dropped 3 bases, with 8 bases sitting between them. In nucleotides, the CDR3 is TGCAGTGCGCCAGTGCACACTGAAGCTTTCTTT. As protein: CSAPVHTEAFF.

This sequence joins TRBV6-1 and TRBJ1-2, with 9 bases that match TRBD1. Germline V gene lookup returns CDR1 MNHNS and CDR2 SASEGT. The V segment lost 3 bases and the J segment 7 bases; nucleotides outside the gene matches: 6. The CDR3 covers 14 residues. The CDR3: CASSEWTGEIGYTF. The CDR3 DNA reads TGTGCCAGCAGTGAGTGGACAGGGGAGATTGGCTACACCTTC.

This chain uses TRBV5-1 with TRBJ2-3, with D unresolved. V lost 0 bases and J 4 bases, leaving 3 bases between the germline ends. This CDR3 has 12 amino acids. Germline CDR1 reads SGHRS; CDR2 reads YFSETQ. The CDR3, as DNA: TGCGCCAGCAGCTTGGTGGCAGATACGCAGTATTTT. Residues: CASSLVADTQYF.

This chain joins TRBV7-6 and TRBJ2-4, with 13 bases aligning to TRBD2. The CDR3 length is 18 residues. The V gene end was trimmed by 3 bases and the J gene end by 0 bases; junction bases not matched to a gene: 5. Germline values: CDR1 SGHVS, CDR2 FNYEAQ. DNA of the CDR3: TGTGCCAGCAGCTTGACTAGCGGGGGGAATCTAGCCAAAAACATTCAGTACTTC. It is translated as CASSLTSGGNLAKNIQYF.

The chain employs TRBV4-2 and TRBJ2-1, with D possibly being TRBD2 (6 bases). V lost 0 bases and J 3 bases, leaving 12 bases between the germline ends. Germline loops: CDR1 LGHNA, CDR2 YNFKEQ. The CDR3 has 16 amino acids. CDR3 in amino acids: CASSQEPGVIYNEQFF. The CDR3 nucleotides read TGTGCCAGCAGCCAAGAACCGGGAGTAATCTACAATGAGCAGTTCTTC.

The chain uses TRBV4-1 and TRBJ1-1; possibly TRBD1 for D (5 bases). CDR1 MGHRA and CDR2 YSYEKL come from the germline V gene. V was shortened by 6 bases and J by 0 bases, with 17 bases between the two germline ends. The CDR3 is 16 residues long. The CDR3 here is CASSTPRGGMNTEAFF. DNA for the CDR3: TGCGCCAGCAGTACTCCTCGGGGGGGAATGAACACTGAAGCTTTCTTT.

The V and J genes are TRBV6-1 and TRBJ1-4; tentative D call: TRBD1 (5 bases). The V and J ends lost 1 base and 2 bases respectively, with 11 bases between them. CDR1 is MNHNS and CDR2 is SASEGT in the germline V gene. The CDR3 is made up of 16 amino acids. The CDR3 region is CASSEVQGQTNEKLFF. The CDR3 DNA follows: TGTGCCAGCAGTGAAGTTCAGGGCCAGACTAATGAAAAACTGTTTTTT.